This T cell receptor beta chain was identified during a study of T cell responses to AZD1222 COVID-19 vaccine. The wider study: Researchers grouped second doses given at about 4 or about 12 weeks into one pool.

Method: immunoSEQ multiplex PCR; TCRdb's copy keeps in-frame clones and lacks some. The sample has 100,000 to 150,000 clones, 85% to 90% seen once. Study-level points and caveats: Within unmutated variant regions lay the reported targets of nearly half of spike-specific TCRs. No day 14 peak samples; only post-peak repertoires were characterized.

Trimming cost V 2 bases and J 4 bases, with 14 bases left between them. Per germline, CDR1 MNHEY and CDR2 SVGAGI. The CDR3 covers 16 residues. In regard to this clone: Its antigen is as yet unknown.

The genes are TRBV6-5 and TRBJ2-2, with D perhaps TRBD1 (6 bases). The sequence came from an adult in good health. The sequencing used peripheral blood, collected on day 0 of AZD1222 vaccination. The chain's CDR3 is CASSYVGAMVTGELFF. In DNA form, the CDR3 reads TGTGCCAGCAGTTACGTGGGGGCGATGGTCACCGGGGAGCTGTTTTTT.